Listed here are 28 T cell receptor beta chains from one sample, sequenced in a study of vaccination and CD4 T cells after COVID-19. Their target antigens are unknown. Treatment of the sample: roughly 10-day PBMC culture with coronavirus spike peptide pools or control peptides (ViraFEST assay). CD4+ T cells that had been cultured provided DNA sequenced with the Oncomine TCR Beta short-read assay. TCRdb reanalysed the PCR reads using MiXCR and keeps one entry per CDR3 protein. The data show over 15,000 distinct CDR3 sequences, about 46% seen once. The sample in question was CD4+ T cells from blood, cultured in vitro, obtained after SARS-CoV-2 vaccination. The receptors were gathered from a human donor who had recovered from COVID-19.

Only a few counts were recorded for this clonotype. This chain joins TRBV15 and TRBJ1-1; 7 nucleotides line up with TRBD1. This CDR3 has 15 amino acids. Germline CDR1 LNHNV, CDR2 YYDKDF (reference sequence). J was trimmed by 7 bases and V by 0 bases; bases with no gene match: 8. The CDR3 sequence: CATSRDRDSPLEAFF. CDR3 DNA: TGTGCCACCAGCAGAGATCGGGACAGCCCTCTTGAAGCTTTCTTT. The complete variable domain, with remaining parts taken from reference TRBV15 and TRBJ1-1, reads DAMVIQNPRYQVTQFGKPVTLSCSQTLNHNVMYWYQQKSSQAPKLLFHYYDKDFNNEADTPDNFQSRRPNTSFCFLDIRSPGLGDTAMYLCATSRDRDSPLEAFFGQGTRLTVV.

The chain combines TRBV6-2 or TRBV6-3 with TRBJ1-5, with D unresolved. Germline assignment: CDR1 MNHEY and CDR2 SVGEGT. Trimming removed 6 bases at V and 3 bases at J, with 12 bases between. The CDR3 is 14 residues long. For the CDR3, the DNA is TGTGCCAGCAGCCACGAGGGATACAATCAGCCCCAGCATTTT. It codes for CASSHEGYNQPQHF.

The chain couples TRBV7-2 to TRBJ1-2; D perhaps matches TRBD1 (5 bases). Trimming took off 2 bases at V and 8 bases at J, with 12 bases between the two ends. This CDR3 has 13 amino acids. The germline V gene encodes CDR1 SGHTA and CDR2 FQGNSA. The CDR3 region is CASSLIWGDGYTF. The CDR3 bases are TGTGCCAGCAGCTTAATTTGGGGGGACGGCTACACCTTC.

The chain joins TRBV6-5 to TRBJ2-1; D gene ambiguous. The CDR3 runs 13 residues. The V end lost 3 bases, the J end lost 8 bases, and 11 bases lay between the germline ends. The germline gives CDR1 MNHEY, CDR2 SVGAGI. CDR3 DNA: TGTGCCAGCAGTTATCGGCACTCGGATGAGCAGTTCTTC. It encodes CASSYRHSDEQFF.

The V call is TRBV7-8, the J call TRBJ2-1; D unresolved. The germline CDR1 and CDR2 sequences are SGHVS and FQNEAQ. V was pared by 1 base and J by 8 bases, with 12 bases between. The CDR3 totals 14 residues. CDR3: CASSLGLTSDEQFF. The CDR3 nucleotides read TGTGCCAGCAGCTTAGGATTGACTTCTGATGAGCAGTTCTTC.

This chain uses TRBV20-1 with TRBJ2-1; no reliable D call. CDR1 is DFQATT, CDR2 SNEGSKA, per germline (reference sequence). Trimming pared 3 bases from V and 7 bases from J, leaving 7 bases between. The CDR3 is made up of 11 amino acids. This CDR3 reads CSARMKNEQFF. The CDR3 nucleotides are TGCAGTGCTAGGATGAAGAATGAGCAGTTCTTC.

The rearrangement uses TRBV20-1 and TRBJ2-7, with a possible D match to TRBD2 (6 bases). This CDR3 comprises 13 residues. Trimming pared 6 bases from V and 3 bases from J, leaving 15 bases between. CDR1 DFQATT and CDR2 SNEGSKA come from the germline V gene (reference sequence). CDR3 coding DNA: TGCAGTGCCGTGCGGGGTGGGTACTACGAGCAGTACTTC. Translating it yields CSAVRGGYYEQYF.

The chain recombines TRBV7-2 with TRBJ2-7; TRBD2 matches at 12 bases. Looked up from germline, CDR1 is SGHTA and CDR2 is FQGNSA. The CDR3 is made up of 15 amino acids. Trimming at V came to 5 bases and at J to 2 bases, leaving 4 bases not matched to a gene. The CDR3 sequence: CASSPRTSGTYEQYF. The CDR3 nucleotides are TGTGCCAGCAGCCCCAGGACTAGCGGGACCTACGAGCAGTACTTC.

This chain uses TRBV7-2 with TRBJ2-7, with TRBD2 matching 8 bases. V lost 3 bases to trimming and J lost 2 bases; unmatched junction nucleotides: 3. This CDR3 has 14 amino acids. In germline, CDR1 is SGHTA, CDR2 FQGNSA. The CDR3 loop is CASSFSGTTYEQYF. The CDR3 DNA is TGTGCCAGCAGCTTTAGCGGGACTACCTACGAGCAGTACTTC.

This clonotype was detected once. The rearrangement joins TRBV15 to TRBJ2-1, with unresolved D. The CDR3 has 14 amino acids. Germline assignment: CDR1 LNHNV and CDR2 YYDKDF (reference sequence). V was cut by 8 bases and J by 6 bases, with 17 bases left in between. The CDR3 spells CATRGFDRSNEQFF. Written as DNA, the CDR3 is TGTGCCACCCGTGGCTTTGATCGCAGCAATGAGCAGTTCTTC.

CDR3 amino acids: CSASSLAGVEQFF. In DNA, the CDR3 is TGCAGTGCTAGCTCGCTAGCGGGAGTTGAGCAGTTCTTC. The V call is TRBV20-1, the J call TRBJ2-1; 10 bases are a match to TRBD2. After removal of 3 bases from V and 9 bases from J, the junction contained 5 bases not matched to a gene. This CDR3 is 13 amino acids long. Germline V gene lookup returns CDR1 DFQATT and CDR2 SNEGSKA (reference sequence).

The rearrangement joins TRBV20-1 to TRBJ2-2, with a weak D call TRBD2 (6 bases). Trimming took 5 bases from V and 4 from J, leaving 17 bases between them. The germline V gene encodes CDR1 DFQATT and CDR2 SNEGSKA (reference sequence). CDR3 length: 15 amino acids. DNA for the CDR3: TGCAGTGCTCTCGAGACTAGGACCCCCACCGGGGAGCTGTTTTTT. It translates to CSALETRTPTGELFF.

This clonotype is medium-sized (0.01 to 0.1%) within its sample. V is TRBV4-1 and J is TRBJ2-5; 7 bases fit TRBD2. V was pared by 1 base and J by 2 bases, with 4 bases of the junction left unmatched. The CDR3 is 15 residues long. Germline V gene sequence: CDR1 MGHRA, CDR2 YSYEKL. Here the CDR3 DNA reads TGCGCCAGCAGCCAAGCGGGAGGCCTGCAAGAGACCCAGTACTTC. This encodes CASSQAGGLQETQYF.

This clonotype turned up a few times. The chain is built from TRBV20-1 and TRBJ2-1; the D call may be TRBD1 or TRBD2 (6 bases each). This CDR3 is built from 14 residues. Trimming shortened V by 3 bases and J by 5 bases, and 14 bases separated the two germline ends. The germline CDR1 and CDR2 sequences are DFQATT and SNEGSKA (reference sequence). This chain's CDR3 is CSASRGGMDNEQFF. CDR3 nucleotides: TGCAGTGCTAGCAGGGGCGGGATGGACAATGAGCAGTTCTTC.

The chain carries TRBV6-2 or TRBV6-3 and TRBJ1-5, with 8 bases lining up with TRBD1. CDR3 length: 15 amino acids. Germline V gene sequence: CDR1 MNHEY, CDR2 SVGEGT. Trimming at V came to 8 bases and at J to 3 bases, leaving 9 bases not matched to a gene. The CDR3 nucleotides are TGTGCCAGCGGACTTACAGGGGGTGACAATCAGCCCCAGCATTTT. It codes for CASGLTGGDNQPQHF.

CDR3 sequence reads: CASSLPGGFGNTEAFF. The CDR3, as DNA: TGTGCCAGCAGCTTACCTGGGGGCTTCGGGAACACTGAAGCTTTCTTT. This chain connects TRBV7-2 to TRBJ1-1, with D perhaps TRBD1 (6 bases). V was clipped by 2 bases and J by 1 base, with 14 bases between them. CDR1 SGHTA and CDR2 FQGNSA come from the germline V gene. The CDR3 length is 16 residues.

The J gene is TRBJ1-1, the V gene TRBV2, with D maybe TRBD1 (5 bases). Germline V gene sequence: CDR1 SNHLY, CDR2 FYNNEI. Trimming took off 9 bases at V and 0 bases at J, with 17 bases between the two ends. The CDR3 has 15 residues. The CDR3 DNA sequence: TGTGCCAGTCTGGGGTTCGACAGAATGAACACTGAAGCTTTCTTT. Protein product: CASLGFDRMNTEAFF.

The chain uses TRBV20-1 and TRBJ2-2; D not certain. CDR3 length equals 14 residues. The germline V gene has CDR1 DFQATT and CDR2 SNEGSKA (reference sequence). Trimming removed 3 bases from V and 0 bases from J, with 8 bases in between. The CDR3 region has the DNA TGCAGTGCTAGTAGCTATACGAACACCGGGGAGCTGTTTTTT. Protein: CSASSYTNTGELFF.

This clonotype was found a few times. The V and J genes are TRBV7-2 and TRBJ2-5, with D perhaps TRBD1 (6 bases). Germline values: CDR1 SGHTA, CDR2 FQGNSA. The CDR3 has 15 amino acids. V was pared by 2 bases and J by 2 bases, with 12 bases between. The chain's CDR3 is CASSLLWDTQETQYF. CDR3 DNA sequence: TGTGCCAGCAGCTTACTCTGGGACACACAAGAGACCCAGTACTTC.

V and J are TRBV20-1 and TRBJ2-7; possible D gene TRBD2, 5 bases. Trimming shortened V by 1 base and J by 0 bases, and 10 bases separated the two germline ends. The V gene's germline CDR1 is DFQATT and CDR2 SNEGSKA (reference sequence). The CDR3 has 14 amino acids. CDR3 sequence (DNA): TGCAGTGCTAGAGTGGTCGGGATCTCCTACGAGCAGTACTTC. Residues: CSARVVGISYEQYF.

The J gene is TRBJ1-5, the V gene TRBV27, with 10 bases fitting TRBD1. From germline, CDR1 is MNHEY and CDR2 SMNVEV (reference sequence). The J segment lost 7 bases and the V segment lost 4 bases, leaving 7 bases of the junction unmatched. The CDR3 spans 15 residues. Here the CDR3 DNA reads TGTGCCAGCAGTTCTAGACAGGGGGCGCGGCAGCCCCAGCATTTT. Protein: CASSSRQGARQPQHF.

This clonotype is medium-sized. J is TRBJ2-7 and V is TRBV7-8, with TRBD1 identical over 8 bases. Germline loops: CDR1 SGHVS, CDR2 FQNEAQ. Trimming cost V 5 bases and J 3 bases; bases outside gene matches: 9. The CDR3 covers 15 residues. As DNA, the CDR3 is TGTGCCAGCAGCAAAGGACAGGGTAGTGTCTACGAGCAGTACTTC. This codes for CASSKGQGSVYEQYF.

This chain connects TRBV6-2 or TRBV6-3 to TRBJ2-1; tentative D call: TRBD1 (6 bases). CDR3 size: 14 residues. Trimming took 8 bases from V and 0 from J, leaving 11 bases between them. Germline V lookup: CDR1 MNHEY, CDR2 SVGEGT. CDR3 bases: TGTGCCAGCCTAACAGGGTCCTCCTACAATGAGCAGTTCTTC. Translation: CASLTGSSYNEQFF.

V gene TRBV12-3 or TRBV12-4 combines with J gene TRBJ2-7; 13 nucleotides align to TRBD2. The CDR3 runs to 14 residues. Losses at the gene ends were 3 bases for V and 6 bases for J; bases not matched to a gene: 2. CDR3 region: CASSFGLAGVEQYF. CDR3 DNA: TGTGCCAGCAGTTTCGGACTAGCGGGAGTCGAGCAGTACTTC.

The chain joins TRBV15 to TRBJ2-1, with TRBD2 matching over 8 bases. In germline, CDR1 is LNHNV, CDR2 YYDKDF (reference sequence). Trimming removed 5 bases from V and 4 bases from J; junction bases left unmatched: 4. The CDR3 spans 14 residues. The CDR3 spells CATSPQREYNEQFF. The CDR3 nucleotides read TGTGCCACCAGCCCCCAGCGGGAGTACAATGAGCAGTTCTTC.

The CDR3 DNA reads TGTGCCAGCAGCCCCAGGGAATTAGATGGCTACACCTTC. It yields the protein CASSPRELDGYTF. The chain couples TRBV6-5 to TRBJ1-2; tentatively, D is TRBD1 (5 bases). This CDR3 is built from 13 residues. Trimming took 6 bases from V and 6 from J, leaving 14 bases between them. Germline lookup yields CDR1 MNHEY and CDR2 SVGAGI.

This clonotype appeared a few times. This chain joins TRBV29-1 and TRBJ2-5; 7 bases map to TRBD1. Per germline, CDR1 SQVTM and CDR2 ANQGSEA. J gave up 2 bases and V 6 bases, and 6 bases lay outside the gene matches. The CDR3 extends over 13 amino acids. CDR3 bases: TGCAGCGTACAGGGGATAGGGCAAGAGACCCAGTACTTC. It translates to CSVQGIGQETQYF.

The chain links TRBV24-1 to TRBJ2-7, with 11 bases that match TRBD1. Germline V gives CDR1 KGHDR, CDR2 SFDVKD. The CDR3 has 16 amino acids. Trimming at V came to 3 bases and at J to 2 bases, leaving 5 bases not matched to a gene. CDR3 in amino acids: CATSDPGTGGTYEQYF. The CDR3 coding sequence is TGTGCCACCAGTGATCCGGGGACAGGGGGGACCTACGAGCAGTACTTC.